Reported below is one T cell receptor (beta chain). What it binds is unknown. The data were taken from a study of shared clonotypes between healthy human individuals. Per germline, CDR1 SNHLY and CDR2 FYNNEI. This CDR3 region has 14 residues. The J segment lost 5 bases and the V segment lost 8 bases, leaving 9 bases of the junction unmatched. Assay execution took place at the deep level. Assay used: immunoSEQ multiplex PCR; TCRdb lists only in-frame clones, some missing. The table includes about 2.5 million clones, around 90% detected once. Study-wide results and limits: Generation probabilities of non-shared clonotypes were lower (relative to those shared by all four donors).

The chain uses TRBV2 and TRBJ2-5; 9 bases are a match to TRBD1. This TCR was recovered from a man in his late teens or twenties in good health. Some clones in this sample may be carry-over from other donors' samples. Sequencing was carried out using naive CD4+ T cells from PBMCs. The subset here: CD45RA+ positively selected. The CDR3 bases are TGTGCCAGCGTTGGGACAGGGAGGGTCGAGACCCAGTACTTC. Its protein product is CASVGTGRVETQYF.